What follows is one T cell receptor (beta chain) and its context. The data were obtained in a study of blood T cell repertoires in COVID-19. Study details: T cells, B-cell-depleted T cells, or PBMCs provided the cDNA or gDNA that served as material.

Original methodology: Reference gene primer amplification in the assay estimated nucleated cell counts. TCRdb's copy holds only in-frame clones and misses some; the assay was immunoSEQ multiplex PCR. V and J calls and clone size are those listed in that table; D and trimming were worked out from the DNA. The data show 80,000 to 100,000 clones, over 90% seen once. Germline lookup yields CDR1 SGHRS and CDR2 YFSETQ. CDR3 size: 15 residues. V lost 2 bases to trimming and J lost 4 bases; unmatched junction nucleotides: 5. The sample taken for sequencing was peripheral blood. This clonotype was obtained from a human donor with active COVID-19. The donor label of this sample is uncertain. V and J are TRBV5-1 and TRBJ1-4; 7 positions match TRBD1. CDR3 nucleotide sequence: TGCGCCAGCAGCTTAGGGGGCACCAGTAATGAAAAACTGTTTTTT. This encodes CASSLGGTSNEKLFF.